This TCR beta chain was documented in a study of cytomegalovirus exposure and HLA in healthy donors. The V segment lost 3 bases and the J segment 1 base; nucleotides outside the gene matches: 5. Germline values: CDR1 ENHRY, CDR2 SYGVKD. CDR3 size: 15 residues. The PCR had 60 Vbeta and 13 Jbeta primers. Libraries were prepared by immunoSEQ multiplex PCR; TCRdb keeps only in-frame clonotypes and omits some of them. This specimen shows 50,000 to 60,000 clones; the ten leading clones hold roughly 4%. This chain connects TRBV10-3 to TRBJ1-1; 7 bases are shared with TRBD1. Sequenced: PBMCs. The sequence derives from a male donor in good health and CMV-seronegative. The DNA of the CDR3 is TGTGCCATCAGTGACCAGGGGGGAGGGAACACTGAAGCTTTCTTT. Translation: CAISDQGGGNTEAFF.